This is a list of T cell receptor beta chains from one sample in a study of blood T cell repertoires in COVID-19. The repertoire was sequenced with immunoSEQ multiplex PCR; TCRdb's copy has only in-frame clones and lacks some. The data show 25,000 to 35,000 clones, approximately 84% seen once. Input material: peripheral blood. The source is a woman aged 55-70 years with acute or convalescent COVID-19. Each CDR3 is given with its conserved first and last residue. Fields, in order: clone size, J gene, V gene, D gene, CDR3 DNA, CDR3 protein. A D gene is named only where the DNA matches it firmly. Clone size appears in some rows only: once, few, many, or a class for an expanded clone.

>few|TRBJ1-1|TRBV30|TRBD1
TGTGCCTGGAGTGGGGACAGGGGAGAAGACACTGAAGCTTTCTTT
CAWSGDRGEDTEAFF
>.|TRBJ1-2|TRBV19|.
TGTGCCAGTAGGATAATGGGAGGGGACTATGGCTACACCTTC
CASRIMGGDYGYTF
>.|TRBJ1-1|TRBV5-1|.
TGCGCCAGCACTAATGAACAGGCGATAAACACTGAAGCTTTCTTT
CASTNEQAINTEAFF
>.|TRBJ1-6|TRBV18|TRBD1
TGTGCCAGCTCACCAGTTGGACAGGGAGACTCACCCCTCCACTTT
CASSPVGQGDSPLHF
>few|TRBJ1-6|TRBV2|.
TGTGCCAGCAGAGTGGATCCGTTAGGGGGGGCGATGAGCTCCTATAATTCACCCCTCCACTTT
CASRVDPLGGAMSSYNSPLHF
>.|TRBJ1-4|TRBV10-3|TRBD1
TGTGCCATCGCTGCCACAGGGGAGGATGAAAAACTGTTTTTT
CAIAATGEDEKLFF
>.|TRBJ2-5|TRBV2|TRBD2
TGTGCCAGCAGTTCCAGCGGGGGGAAAGAGACCCAGTACTTC
CASSSSGGKETQYF
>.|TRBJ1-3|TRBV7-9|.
TGTGCCAGCAGCTTAGACAGTCCCTTCTCTGGAAACACCATATATTTT
CASSLDSPFSGNTIYF
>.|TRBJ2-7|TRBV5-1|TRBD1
TGCGCCAGCAGCCCGGGACAGGGTTACTACGAGCAGTACTTC
CASSPGQGYYEQYF
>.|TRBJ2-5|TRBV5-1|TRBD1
TGCGCCAGCAGCTTGCCAACAGGGGTAGGAGAGACCCAGTACTTC
CASSLPTGVGETQYF
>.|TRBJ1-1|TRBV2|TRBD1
TGTGCCAGCAGGTTCCGGGACAGGAGAGACACTGAAGCTTTCTTT
CASRFRDRRDTEAFF
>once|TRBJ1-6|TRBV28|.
TGTGCCACCATCGGAGGGGCCCATAATTCACCCCTCCACTTT
CATIGGAHNSPLHF
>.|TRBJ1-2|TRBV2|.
TGTGCCAGCAGTGAAGCGCTCACTGTTTTGGGCTCAGGCTACACCTTC
CASSEALTVLGSGYTF
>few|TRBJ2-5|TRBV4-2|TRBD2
TGTGCCAGCAGCCAAGATCTCTCGGGCGGGGGGTCCTTCGAGACCCAGTACTTC
CASSQDLSGGGSFETQYF